These T cell receptor beta chains were read from a single sample in a study of T-cell memory formation after mild COVID-19. From the 5' RACE reads, TCRdb called clonotypes with MiXCR, one entry per CDR3 protein. This sample yields 300,000 or so distinct CDR3 sequences, of which roughly 15% are seen a single time; roughly 23% belongs to the top ten. The sample comprised PBMCs or a T cell subset sorted from them (not recorded which). These receptors came from a man aged 18 to 29 who had mild COVID-19 (a few samples of this study predate the infection). Cell type and time point are not known. Each CDR3 is given without its conserved first and last residue. The order of the fields is V gene, J gene, CDR3 protein.

TRBV7-9,TRBJ2-1,ASSLGVRRNEQF
TRBV27,TRBJ2-2,ASSDLGRPGELF
TRBV7-2,TRBJ1-5,ASSSRDRDRNQPQH
TRBV9,TRBJ2-7,ASSLGQTSYEQY
TRBV7-6,TRBJ2-2,ASSLPGQGRTGELF
TRBV6-2/TRBV6-3,TRBJ2-5,ASKPDRGSDQY
TRBV18,TRBJ2-7,ASSPPGTPNYEQY
TRBV4-3,TRBJ1-1,ASSQEGQMNTEAF
TRBV19,TRBJ1-5,ASTKTGWSNQPQH
TRBV9,TRBJ2-1,ASSPYPPSGTWGEQF
TRBV19,TRBJ1-5,ASSTQGGTQH
TRBV6-5,TRBJ1-2,ASSPPRTSGYGYT
TRBV15,TRBJ2-3,ATSSPTSRGRTDTQY
TRBV5-4,TRBJ1-2,ASSFTGSYGYT
TRBV7-3,TRBJ1-1,ASSGGEGTEAF
TRBV5-6,TRBJ1-6,ASSVGGSSPLH
TRBV7-9,TRBJ1-2,ASSPTDSGGGYT
TRBV27,TRBJ2-1,ASSRGPKAF